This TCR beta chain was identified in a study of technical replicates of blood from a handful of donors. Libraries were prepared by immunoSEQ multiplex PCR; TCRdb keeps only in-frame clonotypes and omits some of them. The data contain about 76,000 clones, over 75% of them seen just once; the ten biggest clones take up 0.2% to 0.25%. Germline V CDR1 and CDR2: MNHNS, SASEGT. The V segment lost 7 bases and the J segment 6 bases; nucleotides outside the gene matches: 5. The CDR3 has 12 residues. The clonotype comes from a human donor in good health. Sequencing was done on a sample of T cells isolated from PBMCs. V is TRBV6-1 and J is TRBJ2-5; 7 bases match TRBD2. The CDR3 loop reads CASKPSGKTQYF. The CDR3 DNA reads TGTGCCAGCAAGCCTAGCGGAAAGACCCAGTACTTC.